Detailed here is one T cell receptor beta chain. Its antigen has not been determined. Within one base of it there is no much larger clone, and no base qualities were kept. Using the deep immunoSEQ assay, multiplex PCR amplified TCR CDR3 regions from genomic DNA. Extracted genomic DNA from each cell subset was distributed evenly across all wells of several immunoSEQ 96-well plates, and each plate was treated as a replicate. Each replicate PCR for sorted subsets received about 0.2 ug genomic DNA, equal to about 30,000 T cell genomes. Purified libraries were quantified with a Qubit 3.0 fluorometer, sized on a Bioanalyzer 2100, and re-quantified with the KAPA Library Quantification kit. A separate single-read 150-cycle Illumina NextSeq 550 flow cell was used to sequence each immunoSEQ 96-well plate. Concerning the study's data processing: Because only junctional sequences without quality scores were contained in the immunoSEQ output, filtering matching that applied to full-length reads could not be performed. To assign V/J genes and CDR3, sequences were annotated using PyIR, a Python wrapper for IgBLAST v1.9, with IMGT germline references. Reads with weak V/J assignments (E-value above 1e-6), missing CDR3, stop codons, out-of-frame junctions, or ambiguous translated residues were removed. V3J clonotypes were defined by identical inferred V gene, J gene, and CDR3 amino acid sequence. Percentage overlap between repertoires was computed as shared unique clonotypes divided by the size of the smaller repertoire. Repertoire richness was assessed with RTK rarefaction, the Chao1 estimator, and Recon v2.1 estimates of unobserved clonotypes. OLGA was used to compute generation probabilities for all TCRbeta clonotypes that the gDNA method yielded from a few donors. Imported from immuneACCESS, the table was reduced by TCRdb to in-frame sequences with V and J called. These copies leave out some clones; in studies compared against another copy, an unresolved V gene accounts for under half, and the cause of the remainder is not known. V, J and clone size derive from that table, while D and trimming were established from the DNA sequence. Across this sample there are about 2.1 million clones, with approximately 94% seen only once. Approximately 1.7% of the sample goes to the ten largest clones.

The record originates from a study of shared clonotypes between healthy human individuals (dated by TCRdb to 2018 to 2021). Study-level background: A couple of women and three men aged 18 to 49 years were included in the cohort. To estimate repertoire size and how much clonotypes are shared between individuals, the study performed deep sequencing of blood TCR repertoires from roughly five healthy adults. Libraries were prepared and TCR repertoires were sequenced by different laboratories using diverse techniques, in order to increase sequencing depth and limit assay-specific biases. Each donor's leukapheresis produced roughly between roughly 0.85 and 10 billion PBMCs. For each donor, three plates each were used for CD4 naive and CD4 memory, two plates were used for CD8 naive, and one plate was used for CD8 memory.

The germline V gene (reference sequence) gives CDR1 as MNHEY and CDR2 as SMNVEV. The germline ends are 17 bases apart after V is trimmed by 10 bases and J by 8 bases. Spanning cysteine to phenylalanine, the CDR3 consists of 12 amino acids. Only CDR3 DNA remains: 36 bases, in frame from the first base. Here is what the overall study found, with its caveats: Sharing across a few donors was observed for approximately 4.6% of naive CD4, less than 4% of naive CD8, 2% to 2.5% of memory CD4, and 0.4% of memory CD8 clonotypes. Because the study included a small number of donors, the genetic and exposure-history diversity represented was limited. Incomplete sequencing was indicated by rarefaction of sorted-subset datasets, despite the large sequencing depth. Based on pairwise subsampling, the degree of clonotype sharing among donors was expected to be affected by sequencing depth. Naive subsets generally had larger estimated clonotype richness than memory subsets. Sampling was restricted to blood, and TCR repertoires in tissue are likely to differ from TCR repertoires in blood. Clonotypes shared by all four sorted-subset donors showed higher generation probabilities than non-shared clonotypes.

CD8 naive samples consisted of CD45RO-negative cells that were positively selected for CCR7, yielding a CD45RA+CCR7+ population without TemRA cells. Donors were healthy HIV-negative adults with no recently reported acute infections or vaccinations. Every donor was a Caucasian adult living in Nashville, Tennessee, USA. Blood was collected by leukapheresis, and PBMCs were isolated by Ficoll-Histopaque density gradient centrifugation and then cryopreserved in liquid nitrogen vapor phase. Analytical flow cytometry was used to check the purity and quantity of each magnetically sorted T cell population. Each sorted fraction had its genomic DNA isolated and then quantified by UV absorbance on a Nanodrop 2000c.

Here the chain combines TRBV27 and TRBJ1-2, with TRBD1 as a weak D call on 6 bases. The clonotype was recovered from a man between 18 and 35 years old in good health. Some clones in this sample may be carry-over from other donors' samples. Sequenced: naive CD8+ T cells from PBMCs. The sample's cell subset or site, from its label and the paper: CD45RA+CCR7+. The DNA reads TGTGCCACTTCAAAGGGGGGGCTGGGCTACACCTTC. This yields the protein CATSKGGLGYTF.